This TCR beta chain is from a study of blood T cell repertoires in COVID-19 (dated by TCRdb to 2020 to 2022). Background for the entire study: Samples from collaborators originated in the United States, Italy and Spain and spanned both the acute and convalescent phases of COVID-19. A de-identified subject ID, COVID-19 status, age in years and sex were almost always included in the sample metadata. The material from the prospective study consisted of cDNA or gDNA derived from T cells, B-cell-depleted T cells, or PBMCs. Deeply sampled blood TCRbeta repertoires from subjects exposed to, actively infected with, or recovered from COVID-19 were included in the dataset. A freely available public database, intended as a resource for researchers studying the immune response to SARS-CoV-2, is where the repertoires were released. Where HLA class I and class II types were available, the types were taken from metadata supplied by the sample provider, not from assay-based typing. Samples were obtained from the ongoing ImmuneRACE study (first 160 participants) and from 1,254 subjects provided by 6 global collaborators. What the study reported, not specific to this receptor: How much clinical and demographic metadata was included differed by source and by participant, and the metadata was provided uncurated.

CDR3 length: 16 amino acids, cysteine to phenylalanine. The read is trimmed to its CDR3 DNA, 48 bases read in frame from base 1. CDR1 SGHTA and CDR2 FQGTGA are derived from the germline V gene. TCRbeta CDR3 regions were amplified from genomic DNA by means of the immunoSEQ Assay, a bias-controlled multiplex PCR. In the paper's pipeline: Nucleated cell counts per sample were estimated from amplification of reference gene primers within the assay. Sequence reads were collapsed and filtered to measure the absolute abundance of every unique TCRbeta CDR3 rearrangement. For each sample, productive Simpson clonality was calculated as the square root of Simpson's diversity index over productive rearrangements. TCRdb holds this immuneACCESS table with in-frame rearrangements only. Some clones are missing; in checked studies, unresolved V genes explain under half, and the rest has no known cause. D and trimming were read from the DNA, whereas the V and J calls and clone size are those reported in that table. Within this sample are about 140,000 clones, with roughly 88% of them counted one time only. The ten biggest clones cover over 1.5% of the sample.

The collaborating institutions used their own protocols to collect whole blood in K2EDTA tubes. Collaborator samples were shipped for TCRbeta analysis as frozen whole blood, isolated PBMCs, or DNA extracted from either sample type. Of note for this clone: Its antigen target is currently unknown. Compared with germline, one end of the junction differs, possibly owing to a read error.

Sequenced material: peripheral blood. The receptor's source is a woman aged 60 to 75 with acute or convalescent COVID-19. Recombination linked TRBV7-3 to TRBJ2-3, with 8 bases aligning to TRBD1. The DNA is as follows: TGTGCCAGCAGTTTAAATCAGGGACAGGGCACAGATACGCAGTATTTT. This is translated as CASSLNQGQGTDTQYF.